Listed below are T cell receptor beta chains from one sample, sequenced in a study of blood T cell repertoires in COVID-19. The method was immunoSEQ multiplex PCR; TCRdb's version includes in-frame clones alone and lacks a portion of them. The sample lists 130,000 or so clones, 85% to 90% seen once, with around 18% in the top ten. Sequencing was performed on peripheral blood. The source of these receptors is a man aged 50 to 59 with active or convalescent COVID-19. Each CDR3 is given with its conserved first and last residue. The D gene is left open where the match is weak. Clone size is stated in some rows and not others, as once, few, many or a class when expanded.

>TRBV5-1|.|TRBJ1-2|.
CASSLAGRVYTF
TGCGCCAGCAGCTTGGCCGGCAGGGTGTACACCTTC
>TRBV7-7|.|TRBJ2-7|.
CASSLSGSSYEQYF
TGTGCCAGCAGTTTAAGCGGCAGCTCCTACGAGCAGTACTTC
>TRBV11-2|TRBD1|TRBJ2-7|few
CASSQDRDHEQYF
TGTGCCAGCAGCCAAGACAGGGACCACGAGCAGTACTTC
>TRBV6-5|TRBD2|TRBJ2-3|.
CASSRGGTGTDTQYF
TGTGCCAGCAGCCGGGGGGGGACCGGCACAGATACGCAGTATTTT
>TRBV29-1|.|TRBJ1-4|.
CSVSLDSNEKLFF
TGCAGCGTTTCCCTGGACAGTAATGAAAAACTGTTTTTT
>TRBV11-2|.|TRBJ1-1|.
CASSPPYTEAFF
TGTGCCAGCAGCCCCCCTTACACTGAAGCTTTCTTT
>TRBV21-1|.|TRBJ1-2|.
CASSKVGRSPNYGYTF
TGTGCCAGCAGCAAAGTCGGGAGAAGTCCTAACTATGGCTACACCTTC
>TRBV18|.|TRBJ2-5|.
CASSAREQLETQYF
TGTGCCAGCTCAGCACGAGAACAGTTAGAGACCCAGTACTTC
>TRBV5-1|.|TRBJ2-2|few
CASTAGMNTGELFF
TGCGCCAGCACTGCGGGAATGAACACCGGGGAGCTGTTTTTT
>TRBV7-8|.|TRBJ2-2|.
CASSLVVVFGELFF
TGTGCCAGCAGCTTAGTGGTAGTATTCGGGGAGCTGTTTTTT
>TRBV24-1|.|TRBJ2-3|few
CATSAYFSSTDTQYF
TGTGCCACCAGTGCCTACTTCTCTAGCACAGATACGCAGTATTTT
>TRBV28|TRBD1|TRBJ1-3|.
CASSFTRDSSGNTIYF
TGTGCCAGCAGTTTCACGCGGGACAGCTCTGGAAACACCATATATTTT
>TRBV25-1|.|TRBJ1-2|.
CASRRVGAEYGYTF
TGTGCCAGCAGAAGGGTAGGGGCGGAATATGGCTACACCTTC
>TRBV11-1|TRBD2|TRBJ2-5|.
CASSLGTNPRETQYF
TGTGCCAGCAGCCTCGGGACTAACCCCAGAGAGACCCAGTACTTC
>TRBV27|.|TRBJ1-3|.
CASSFHPGAGNTIYF
TGTGCCAGCAGTTTTCACCCGGGAGCGGGAAACACCATATATTTT
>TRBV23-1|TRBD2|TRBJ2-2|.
CASSQSGLAGGRCTGELFF
TGCGCCAGCAGTCAATCGGGACTAGCGGGGGGTAGATGCACCGGGGAGCTGTTTTTT
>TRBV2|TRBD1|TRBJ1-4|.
CASSGDRGLTNEKLFF
TGTGCCAGCAGTGGGGACAGGGGGCTAACTAATGAAAAACTGTTTTTT
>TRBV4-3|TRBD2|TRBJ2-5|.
CASSQEIGGETQYF
TGCGCCAGCAGCCAAGAGATCGGGGGGGAGACCCAGTACTTC
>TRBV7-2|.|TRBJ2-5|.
CASSPARTNQETQYF
TGTGCCAGCAGCCCCGCCCGGACTAATCAAGAGACCCAGTACTTC
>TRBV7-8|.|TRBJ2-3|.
CASSLGAGADTQYF
TGTGCCAGCAGCTTAGGAGCGGGCGCAGATACGCAGTATTTT
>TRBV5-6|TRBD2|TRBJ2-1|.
CASQNGGTPSGRGYNEQFF
TGTGCCAGCCAGAATGGCGGGACTCCATCCGGGAGGGGCTACAATGAGCAGTTCTTC
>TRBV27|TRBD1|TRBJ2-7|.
CASSSRGQGYEQYF
TGTGCCAGCAGTTCACGGGGACAGGGCTACGAGCAGTACTTC
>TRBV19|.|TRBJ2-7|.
CASTNQAGTGYEQYF
TGTGCCAGTACCAACCAAGCAGGGACTGGCTACGAGCAGTACTTC
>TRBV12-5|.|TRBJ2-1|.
CASGTAQIYNEQFF
TGTGCTAGTGGTACCGCTCAGATCTACAATGAGCAGTTCTTC
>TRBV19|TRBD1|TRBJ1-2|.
CASSPDDRGVGYTF
TGTGCCAGTAGTCCCGACGACAGGGGTGTAGGCTACACCTTC
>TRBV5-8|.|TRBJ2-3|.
CASSLEGSDTQYF
TGTGCCAGCAGCTTGGAGGGGTCAGATACGCAGTATTTT
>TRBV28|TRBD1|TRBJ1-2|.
CASSLQGDLYGYTF
TGTGCCAGCAGCTTACAGGGGGATCTCTATGGCTACACCTTC
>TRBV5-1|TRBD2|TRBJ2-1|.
CASSAGVTDEQFF
TGCGCCAGCAGCGCGGGAGTAACGGATGAGCAGTTCTTC